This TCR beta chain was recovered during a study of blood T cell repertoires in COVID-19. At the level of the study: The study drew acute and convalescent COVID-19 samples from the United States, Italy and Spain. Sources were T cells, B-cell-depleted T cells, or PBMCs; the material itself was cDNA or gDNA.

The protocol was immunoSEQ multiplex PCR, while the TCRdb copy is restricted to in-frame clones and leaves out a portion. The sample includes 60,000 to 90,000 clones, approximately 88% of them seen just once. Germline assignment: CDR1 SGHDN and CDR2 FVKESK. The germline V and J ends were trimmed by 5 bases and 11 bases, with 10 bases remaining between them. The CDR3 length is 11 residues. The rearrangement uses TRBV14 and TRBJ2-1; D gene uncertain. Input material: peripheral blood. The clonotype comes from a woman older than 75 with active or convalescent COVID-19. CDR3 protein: CASSGLSKQFF. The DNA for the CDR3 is TGTGCCAGCAGCGGGCTTTCAAAGCAGTTCTTC.